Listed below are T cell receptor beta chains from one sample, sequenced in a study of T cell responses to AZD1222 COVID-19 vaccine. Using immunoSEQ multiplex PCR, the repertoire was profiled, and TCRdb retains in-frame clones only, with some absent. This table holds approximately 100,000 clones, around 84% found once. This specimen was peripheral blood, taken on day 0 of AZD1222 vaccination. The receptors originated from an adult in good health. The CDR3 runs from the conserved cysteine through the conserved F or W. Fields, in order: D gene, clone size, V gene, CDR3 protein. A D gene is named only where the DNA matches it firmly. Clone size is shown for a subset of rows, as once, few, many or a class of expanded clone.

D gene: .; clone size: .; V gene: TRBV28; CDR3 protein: CASTTGTEAFF
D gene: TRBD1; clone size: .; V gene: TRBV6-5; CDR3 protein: CASRGTGVDEQYF
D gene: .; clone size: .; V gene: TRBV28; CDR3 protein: CASSLSGLVQLFF
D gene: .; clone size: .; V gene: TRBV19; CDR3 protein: CASSTTVNTEAFF
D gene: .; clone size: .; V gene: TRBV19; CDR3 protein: CASSSGNYGYTF
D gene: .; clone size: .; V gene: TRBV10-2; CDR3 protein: CASSGGDTEAFF
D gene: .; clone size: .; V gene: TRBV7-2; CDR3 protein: CASSLVARSHGYTF
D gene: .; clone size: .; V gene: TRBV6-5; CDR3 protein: CASSYGVTEAFF
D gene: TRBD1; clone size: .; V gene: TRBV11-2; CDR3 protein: CASSLAAGTGAEAFF
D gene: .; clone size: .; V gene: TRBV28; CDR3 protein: CASRFLTEAFF
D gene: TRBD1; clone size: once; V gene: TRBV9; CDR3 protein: CASSVRQGYEQYF
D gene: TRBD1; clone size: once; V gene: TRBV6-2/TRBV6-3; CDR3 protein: CASSSGQEGVVGYTF
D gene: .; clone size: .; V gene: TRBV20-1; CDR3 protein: CSASTAGTNQPQHF
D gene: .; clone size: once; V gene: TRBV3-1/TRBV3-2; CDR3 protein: CASSPIPLSGNTIYF
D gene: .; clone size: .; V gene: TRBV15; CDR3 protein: CATSRGMRAQPQHF
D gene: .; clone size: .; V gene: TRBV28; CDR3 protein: CASFTSGWSGNTIYF
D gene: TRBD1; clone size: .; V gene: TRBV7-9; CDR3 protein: CASSLRTGNNEKLFF
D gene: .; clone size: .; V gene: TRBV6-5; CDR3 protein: CASSSPGHTQYF
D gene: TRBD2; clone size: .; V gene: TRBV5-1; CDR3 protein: CASAPWRGAIYEQYF
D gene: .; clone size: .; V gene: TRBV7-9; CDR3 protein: CASTSLGGYTGELFF
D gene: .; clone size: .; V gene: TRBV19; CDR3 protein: CASSIVGQETEAFF
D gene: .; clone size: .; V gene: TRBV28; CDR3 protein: CASRGSYEQYF
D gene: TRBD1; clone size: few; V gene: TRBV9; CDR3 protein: CASSVEAGQSNSPLHF
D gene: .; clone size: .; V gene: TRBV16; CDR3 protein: CASSHPGRASTYEQYF
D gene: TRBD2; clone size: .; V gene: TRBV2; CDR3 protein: CASRKGTSGHNEQFF
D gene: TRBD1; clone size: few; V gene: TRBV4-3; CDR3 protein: CASSLRQGSPLHF
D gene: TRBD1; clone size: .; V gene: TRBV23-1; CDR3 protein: CASSQWGEVRDRDRVGEKLFF
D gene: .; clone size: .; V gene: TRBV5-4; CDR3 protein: CASSLAGLEGYTF
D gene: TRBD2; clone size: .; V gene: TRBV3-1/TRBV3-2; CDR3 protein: CASSQSGRGGPYEQYF
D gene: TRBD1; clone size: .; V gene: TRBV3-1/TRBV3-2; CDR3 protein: CASSQTLTGAGELFF
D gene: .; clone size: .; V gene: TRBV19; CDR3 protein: CASSMRKTPSGEAYEQYF
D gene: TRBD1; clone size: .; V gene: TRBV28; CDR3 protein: CASSLNRRGNEQYF
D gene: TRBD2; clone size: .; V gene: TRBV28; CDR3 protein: CASRTGLALDTQYF
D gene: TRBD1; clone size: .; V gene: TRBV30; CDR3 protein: CAWSAGQAHQPQHF
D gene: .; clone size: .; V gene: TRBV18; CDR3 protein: CASSPTLEETQYF
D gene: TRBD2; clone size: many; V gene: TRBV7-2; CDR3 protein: CASSKTSGSYNEQFF
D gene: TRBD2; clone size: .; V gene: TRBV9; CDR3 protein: CASSVGTSGRLGTDTQYF
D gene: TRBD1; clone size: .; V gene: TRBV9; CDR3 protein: CASSVQGGQAPQETQYF
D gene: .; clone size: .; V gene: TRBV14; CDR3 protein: CASKPIAGEFTDTQYF
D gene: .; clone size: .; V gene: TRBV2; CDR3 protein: CASSDREGSTNEKLFF
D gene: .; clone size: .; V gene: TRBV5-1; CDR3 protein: CASSLGASSYNEQFF
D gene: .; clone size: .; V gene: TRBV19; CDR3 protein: CASSIDGTPPGTF
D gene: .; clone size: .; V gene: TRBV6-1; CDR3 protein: CASSEAADSPLHF
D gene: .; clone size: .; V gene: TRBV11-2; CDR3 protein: CASSPSSGTPNTEAFF
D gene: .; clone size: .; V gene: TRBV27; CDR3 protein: CASRTDRNEQFF
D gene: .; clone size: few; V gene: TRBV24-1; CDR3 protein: CATSDAQGAQETQYF
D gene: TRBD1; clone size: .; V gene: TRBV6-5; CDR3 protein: CASRGQGANYGYTF
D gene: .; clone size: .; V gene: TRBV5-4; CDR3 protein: CASSPRDLIISEAFF
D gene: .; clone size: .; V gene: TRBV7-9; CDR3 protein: CASSSLWNTGELFF
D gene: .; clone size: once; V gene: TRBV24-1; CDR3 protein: CATSDTGRALDEQFF
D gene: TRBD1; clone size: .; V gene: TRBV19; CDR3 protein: CASSEQGAGNTIYF
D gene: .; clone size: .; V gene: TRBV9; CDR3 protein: CASSVRSLGETQYF
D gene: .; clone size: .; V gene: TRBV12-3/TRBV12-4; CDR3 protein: CASLPQVNTEAFF
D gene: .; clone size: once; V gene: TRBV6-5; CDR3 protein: CASTRRGDMDQPQHF
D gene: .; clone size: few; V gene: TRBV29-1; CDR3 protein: CSVGGLNTEAFF
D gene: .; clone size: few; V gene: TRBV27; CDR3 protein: CASSLGYHSNQPQHF
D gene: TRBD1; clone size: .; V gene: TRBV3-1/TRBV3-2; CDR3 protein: CASSPTGGYGYTF
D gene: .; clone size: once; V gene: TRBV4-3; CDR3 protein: CASSQDARRVYTEAFF
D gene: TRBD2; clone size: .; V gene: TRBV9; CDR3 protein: CASSEGLAGETQYF
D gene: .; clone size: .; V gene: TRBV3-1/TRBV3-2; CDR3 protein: CASSQYRAAISYEQYF